These 5 T cell receptor beta chains were all obtained from the same sample, sequenced in a study of monozygotic twins with inflammatory bowel disease. Reanalyzing the 5' RACE reads, TCRdb keeps one entry per CDR3 protein, without DNA. The sample data list some 200,000 distinct CDR3 sequences. Input material: blood. These receptors were obtained from a human donor with ulcerative colitis or Crohn's disease, or a healthy co-twin of an affected twin (not recorded which).

J is TRBJ1-5 and V is TRBV2; checking the TCRdb D call of TRBD1 is not possible without DNA. The CDR3 has 13 residues. Germline V gene sequence: CDR1 SNHLY, CDR2 FYNNEI. CDR3 loop: CASRTAPGQPQHF.

The J gene is TRBJ2-5, the V gene TRBV25-1; TCRdb picks TRBD1, but there is no DNA to check that call. The CDR3 runs 14 residues. CDR1 is MGHDK and CDR2 is SYGVNS in the germline V gene. CDR3 sequence reads: CASSAPGGRETQYF.

The chain is built from TRBV7-2 and TRBJ2-1; the D gene TCRdb calls, TRBD1, cannot be checked with no DNA. Germline loops: CDR1 SGHTA, CDR2 FQGNSA. CDR3 size: 14 residues. CDR3 amino acids: CASTLARSHNEQFF.

V and J are TRBV15 and TRBJ1-5. CDR1 is LNHNV and CDR2 is YYDKDF in the germline V gene (reference sequence). The CDR3 sequence is 18 residues long. The CDR3 is CATSRDKTGGRSNQPQHF. Combining the CDR3 with reference TRBV15 and TRBJ1-5 gives the whole variable domain DAMVIQNPRYQVTQFGKPVTLSCSQTLNHNVMYWYQQKSSQAPKLLFHYYDKDFNNEADTPDNFQSRRPNTSFCFLDIRSPGLGDTAMYLCATSRDKTGGRSNQPQHFGDGTRLSIL.

This rearrangement joins TRBV6-1 to TRBJ1-3. The CDR3 is 13 amino acids. CDR1 MNHNS and CDR2 SASEGT come from the germline V gene. The CDR3 loop is CASGRARGNTIYF.